Detailed here is one T cell receptor (beta chain). Its antigen remains unknown. This sample stems from a study of cytomegalovirus exposure and HLA in healthy donors. Study at large: Roughly four fifths of roughly 400 genotyped donors fell in the Caucasian-associated ancestry cluster. Study-wide results and caveats: Later findings reportedly placed an Asian-associated ancestry cluster below the approximately 700-donor mean for N-insertions.

The PCR made use of 60 Vbeta and 13 Jbeta primers. Libraries were prepared by immunoSEQ multiplex PCR; TCRdb keeps only in-frame clonotypes and omits some of them. The data hold 200,000 or so clones, with 76% observed a single time. Sequences were obtained from PBMCs. The receptor comes from a man between 18 and 29 years old in good health and CMV-seronegative.

In DNA, the CDR3 is TGCGCCAGCAGCTTACAGGCGAACTATGGCTACACCTTC. As protein: CASSLQANYGYTF. The V and J genes are TRBV5-1 and TRBJ1-2; weak D call: TRBD1 (5 bases). The CDR3 spans 13 residues. CDR1 SGHRS and CDR2 YFSETQ come from the germline V gene. The germline V and J ends were trimmed by 2 bases and 2 bases, with 7 bases remaining between them.